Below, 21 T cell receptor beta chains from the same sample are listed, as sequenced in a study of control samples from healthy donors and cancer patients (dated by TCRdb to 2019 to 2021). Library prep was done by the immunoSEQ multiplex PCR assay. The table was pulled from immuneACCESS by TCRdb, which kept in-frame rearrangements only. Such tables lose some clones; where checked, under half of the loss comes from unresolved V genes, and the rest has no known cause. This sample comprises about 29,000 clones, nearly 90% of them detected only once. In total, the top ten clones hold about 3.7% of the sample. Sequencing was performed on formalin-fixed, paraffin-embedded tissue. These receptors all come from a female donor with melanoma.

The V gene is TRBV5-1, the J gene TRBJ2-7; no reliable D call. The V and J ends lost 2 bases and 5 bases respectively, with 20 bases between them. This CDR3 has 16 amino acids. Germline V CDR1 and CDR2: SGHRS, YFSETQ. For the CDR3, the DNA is TGCGCCAGCAGCTTCTCTCGCCTCCCAAATCTGGACGAGCAGTACTTC. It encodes CASSFSRLPNLDEQYF.

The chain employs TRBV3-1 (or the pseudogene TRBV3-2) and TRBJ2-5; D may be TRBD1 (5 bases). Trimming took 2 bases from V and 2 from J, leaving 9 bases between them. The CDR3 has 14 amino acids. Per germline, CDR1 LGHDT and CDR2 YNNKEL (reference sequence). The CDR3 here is CASSQWGRQETQYF. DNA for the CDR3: TGTGCCAGCAGCCAATGGGGCAGACAAGAGACCCAGTACTTC.

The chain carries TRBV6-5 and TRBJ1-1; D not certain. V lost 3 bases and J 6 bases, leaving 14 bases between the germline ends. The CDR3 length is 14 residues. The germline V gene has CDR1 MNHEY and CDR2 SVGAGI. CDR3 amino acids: CASSYHQLGSEAFF. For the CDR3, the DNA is TGTGCCAGCAGTTATCATCAACTCGGATCTGAAGCTTTCTTT.

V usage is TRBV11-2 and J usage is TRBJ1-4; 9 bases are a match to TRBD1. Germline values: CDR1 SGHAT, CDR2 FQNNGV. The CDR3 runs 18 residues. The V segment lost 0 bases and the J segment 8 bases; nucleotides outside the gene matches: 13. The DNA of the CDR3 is TGTGCCAGCAGCTTAGATCTGGGACAGGGTGTCATCGGAGAAAAACTGTTTTTT. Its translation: CASSLDLGQGVIGEKLFF.

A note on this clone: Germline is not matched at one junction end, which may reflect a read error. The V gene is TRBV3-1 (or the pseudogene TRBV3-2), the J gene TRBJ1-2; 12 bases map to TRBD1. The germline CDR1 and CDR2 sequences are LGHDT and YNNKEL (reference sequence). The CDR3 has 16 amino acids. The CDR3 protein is CASSPGTGGSNYGYTF. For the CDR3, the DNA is TGTGCCAGCAGCCCAGGGACAGGGGGCAGTAACTATGGCTACACTTTC.

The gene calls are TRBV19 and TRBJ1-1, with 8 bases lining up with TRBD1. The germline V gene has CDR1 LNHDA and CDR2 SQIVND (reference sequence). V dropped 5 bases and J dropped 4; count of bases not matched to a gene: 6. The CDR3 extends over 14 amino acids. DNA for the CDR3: TGTGCCAGTAGTTTTACAGGGGGTGTCACTGAAGCTTTCTTT. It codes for CASSFTGGVTEAFF.

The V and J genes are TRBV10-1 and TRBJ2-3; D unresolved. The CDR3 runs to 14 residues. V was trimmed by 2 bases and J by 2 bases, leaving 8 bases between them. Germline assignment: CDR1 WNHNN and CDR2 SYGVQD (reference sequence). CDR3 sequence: CASSEGRFTDTQYF. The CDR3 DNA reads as TGCGCCAGCAGTGAGGGCAGATTCACAGATACGCAGTATTTT.

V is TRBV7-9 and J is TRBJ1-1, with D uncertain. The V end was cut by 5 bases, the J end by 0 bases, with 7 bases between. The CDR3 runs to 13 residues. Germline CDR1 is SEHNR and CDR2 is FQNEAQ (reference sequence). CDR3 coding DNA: TGTGCCAGCAGCCCACGTCTGAACACTGAAGCTTTCTTT. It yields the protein CASSPRLNTEAFF.

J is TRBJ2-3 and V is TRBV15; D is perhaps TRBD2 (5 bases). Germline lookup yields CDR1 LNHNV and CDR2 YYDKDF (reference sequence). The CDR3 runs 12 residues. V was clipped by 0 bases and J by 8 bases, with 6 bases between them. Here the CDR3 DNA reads TGTGCCACCAGCAGAGATCGGGGTACGCAGTATTTT. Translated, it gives CATSRDRGTQYF.

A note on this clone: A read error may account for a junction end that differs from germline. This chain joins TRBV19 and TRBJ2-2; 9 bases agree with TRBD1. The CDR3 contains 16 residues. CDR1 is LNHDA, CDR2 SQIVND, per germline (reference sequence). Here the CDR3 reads CVSSKGQGSNTGELFF. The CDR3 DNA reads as TGTGTCAGTAGTAAGGGACAGGGTTCGAACACCGGGGAGCTGTTTTTT.

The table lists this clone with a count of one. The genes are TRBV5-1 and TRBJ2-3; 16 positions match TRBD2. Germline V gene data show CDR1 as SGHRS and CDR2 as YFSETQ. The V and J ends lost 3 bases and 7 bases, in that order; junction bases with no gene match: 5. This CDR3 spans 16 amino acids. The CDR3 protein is CASSSGLAGGPNTQYF. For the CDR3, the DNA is TGCGCCAGCAGCTCGGGACTAGCGGGAGGGCCAAATACGCAGTATTTT.

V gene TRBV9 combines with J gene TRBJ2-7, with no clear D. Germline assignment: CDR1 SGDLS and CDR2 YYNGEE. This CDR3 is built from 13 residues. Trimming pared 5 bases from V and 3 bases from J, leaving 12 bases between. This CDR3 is CASSGRYSYEQYF. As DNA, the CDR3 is TGTGCCAGCAGTGGCCGATACAGCTACGAGCAGTACTTC.

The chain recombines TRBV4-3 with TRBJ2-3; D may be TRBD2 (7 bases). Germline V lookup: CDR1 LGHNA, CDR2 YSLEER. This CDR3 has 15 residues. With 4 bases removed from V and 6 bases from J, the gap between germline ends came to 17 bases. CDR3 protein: CASSPGGASGDTQYF. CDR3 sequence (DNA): TGCGCCAGCAGCCCTGGGGGGGCTAGCGGTGATACGCAGTATTTT.

In DNA form, the CDR3 reads TGTGCCAGCAGCTTGGAGGTTGGCAGGGGTAATTCACCCCTCCACTTT. This sequence encodes CASSLEVGRGNSPLHF. The V call is TRBV5-6, the J call TRBJ1-6, with D perhaps matching TRBD1 (6 bases). CDR3 length equals 16 residues. The germline V gene encodes CDR1 SGHDT and CDR2 YYEEEE. Trimming stripped 0 bases from V and 6 bases from J, with 13 bases between. The variable domain in full, with the rest retrieved from reference TRBV5-6 and TRBJ1-6, is DAGVTQSPTHLIKTRGQQVTLRCSPKSGHDTVSWYQQALGQGPQFIFQYYEEEERQRGNFPDRFSGHQFPNYSSELNVNALLLGDSALYLCASSLEVGRGNSPLHFGNGTRLTVT.

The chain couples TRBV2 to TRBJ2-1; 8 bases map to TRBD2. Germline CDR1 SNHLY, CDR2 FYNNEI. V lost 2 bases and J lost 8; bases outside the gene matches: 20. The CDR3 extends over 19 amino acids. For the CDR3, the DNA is TGTGCCAGCAGTGAAAATCTCCTACTACTAGCGGTAGAGGGGGATGAGCAGTTCTTC. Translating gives CASSENLLLLAVEGDEQFF.

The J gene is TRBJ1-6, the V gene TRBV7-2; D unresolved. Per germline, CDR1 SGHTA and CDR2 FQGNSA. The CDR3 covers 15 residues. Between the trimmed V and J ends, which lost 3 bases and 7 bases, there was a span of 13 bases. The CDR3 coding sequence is TGTGCCAGCAGCTTTATAGGTCCAGGCAATTCACCCCTCCACTTT. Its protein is CASSFIGPGNSPLHF.

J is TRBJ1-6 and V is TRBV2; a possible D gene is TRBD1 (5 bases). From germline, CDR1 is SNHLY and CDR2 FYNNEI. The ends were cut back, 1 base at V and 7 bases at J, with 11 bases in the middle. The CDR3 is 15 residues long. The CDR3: CASSEGDRLNSPLHF. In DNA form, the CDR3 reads TGTGCCAGCAGTGAAGGCGACAGATTGAATTCACCCCTCCACTTT.

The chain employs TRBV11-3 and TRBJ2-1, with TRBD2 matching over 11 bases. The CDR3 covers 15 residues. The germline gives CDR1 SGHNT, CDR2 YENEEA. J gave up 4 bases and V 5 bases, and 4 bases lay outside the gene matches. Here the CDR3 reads CASSPGTSGYNEQFF. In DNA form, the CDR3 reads TGTGCCAGCAGCCCGGGGACTAGCGGTTACAATGAGCAGTTCTTC.

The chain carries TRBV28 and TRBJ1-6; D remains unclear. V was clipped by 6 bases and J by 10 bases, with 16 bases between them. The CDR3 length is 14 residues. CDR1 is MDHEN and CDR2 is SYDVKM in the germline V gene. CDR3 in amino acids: CASRLRGMGSPLHF. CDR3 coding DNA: TGTGCCAGCAGACTGCGGGGAATGGGGTCACCCCTCCACTTT.

The CDR3 is CASRGTGPYNEQFF. DNA for the CDR3: TGTGCCAGCAGAGGGACAGGCCCTTACAATGAGCAGTTCTTC. The rearrangement links TRBV3-1 (or the pseudogene TRBV3-2) to TRBJ2-1, with 8 nucleotides matching TRBD1. This CDR3 comprises 14 residues. V lost 6 bases and J lost 4; bases outside the gene matches: 5. In germline, CDR1 is LGHDT, CDR2 YNNKEL (reference sequence).

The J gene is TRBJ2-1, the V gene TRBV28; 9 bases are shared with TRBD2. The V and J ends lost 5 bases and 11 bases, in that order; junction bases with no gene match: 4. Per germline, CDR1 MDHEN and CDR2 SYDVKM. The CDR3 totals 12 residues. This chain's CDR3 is CASSPGTSKQFF. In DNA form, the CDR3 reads TGTGCCAGCAGTCCCGGGACTAGCAAGCAGTTCTTC.